This T cell receptor beta chain stems from a study of T cells after yellow fever vaccination. Overall study: The SMART-Seq v4 Ultra Low Input method served to prepare the low-cell-number fractions.

This clonotype was counted between two and nine times. TCRdb recomputed calls from the 5' RACE reads with MiXCR, one row per CDR3 protein. The sample lists some 110,000 distinct CDR3 sequences, roughly 8.4% occurring once. Trimming cost V 7 bases and J 7 bases, with 16 bases left between them. The length of the CDR3 is 13 residues. Germline values: CDR1 WSHSY, CDR2 SAAADI. This clonotype was obtained from a young man who received the YFV17D yellow fever vaccine. The chain carries TRBV10-2 and TRBJ2-5; perhaps TRBD2 as D (6 bases). The specimen comprised CD8+ T cells sorted from PBMCs, sampled 45 days after the yellow fever booster vaccination. Here the CDR3 reads CASTFMGGVTQYF. Written as DNA, the CDR3 is TGCGCCAGCACATTCATGGGGGGTGTGACCCAGTACTTC.